This T cell receptor (beta chain) was recorded in a study of blood T cell repertoires in COVID-19. Across the whole study: The study drew acute and convalescent COVID-19 samples from the United States, Italy and Spain.

In the authors' workflow: Scientists estimated how many nucleated cells there were by amplifying reference gene primers. Sequenced by immunoSEQ multiplex PCR; TCRdb stores in-frame clones only, minus some. The D gene and trimming were derived from the DNA, and the V and J assignments and clone size from that table. The sample includes some 250,000 clones, roughly nine tenths of them seen just once. CDR1 and CDR2 (germline): LNHDA, SQIVND (reference sequence). With 7 bases clipped from V and 2 bases from J, the junction kept 3 bases outside the gene matches. This CDR3 is built from 14 residues. The chain is built from TRBV19 and TRBJ1-5; 9 bases line up with TRBD1. Sequencing was done on a sample of PBMCs or T cells enriched from blood (not recorded which). The TCR comes from a human donor in a cohort exposed to, infected with or recovered from COVID-19 (not recorded which). The donor label of this sample is uncertain. CDR3 in DNA: TGTGCCAGTACCCGGACAGGGGGCAATCAGCCCCAGCATTTT. The encoded protein is CASTRTGGNQPQHF.